This T cell receptor (beta chain) is drawn from a study of beta chain features in type 1 diabetes. Study background: Healthy donors and patients showed comparable age, gender and cell yields.

A note on this clone: The antigen is not known.

Trimming took 8 bases from V and 9 from J, leaving 17 bases between them. Germline assignment: CDR1 LNHDA and CDR2 SQIVND (reference sequence). CDR3 length: 13 amino acids. Findings and caveats of the study: The naive, central memory and Treg TCRB repertoires showed an apparent similarity that was greater among patients than among healthy donors. Shorter templates might be favored by PCR, and equally so in patients and in controls. Patients with Type 1 diabetes showed moderately but significantly shorter TCRB CDR3s in all four CD4+ subsets.

cDNA synthesis used the whole RNA isolate, giving expressed TCRB sequences. The repertoire was sequenced with immunoSEQ multiplex PCR; TCRdb's copy has only in-frame clones and lacks some. The sample contains some 290,000 clones, around 15% of which appear only once. Sequenced sample: naive CD4+ T cells from blood. The chain couples TRBV19 to TRBJ1-5; TRBD1 might be the D (6 bases). This sequence was found in a man aged 25-45 years with type 1 diabetes. CDR3 sequence: CASSGQTWVPQHF. DNA for the CDR3: TGTGCCAGTTCCGGACAGACCTGGGTGCCCCAGCATTTT.